These 6 T cell receptor beta chains were all obtained from the same sample, sequenced in a study of blood T cell repertoires in COVID-19. Profiled with immunoSEQ multiplex PCR; TCRdb holds only in-frame clones, not every one. The sample has over 30,000 clones, 85% seen once. Material for sequencing was peripheral blood. These receptors originate from an older woman with active COVID-19.

This clone is a singleton in its sample. The chain joins TRBV19 to TRBJ2-2; 8 bases agree with TRBD2. CDR1 and CDR2 (germline): LNHDA, SQIVND (reference sequence). The CDR3 is 15 residues long. V was clipped by 1 base and J by 3 bases; unmatched bases: 1. CDR3 DNA: TGTGCCAGTAGTATAGCGGGAGGGTACACCGGGGAGCTGTTTTTT. This sequence encodes CASSIAGGYTGELFF.

CDR3 region: CASMLAGGTEQFF. The CDR3 DNA reads TGTGCCAGCATGCTAGCGGGGGGAACGGAGCAGTTCTTC. This rearrangement joins TRBV12-3 or TRBV12-4 to TRBJ2-1, with TRBD2 matching over 11 bases. This CDR3 comprises 13 residues. V lost 7 bases and J lost 10; bases outside the gene matches: 6.

The J gene is TRBJ2-1, the V gene TRBV29-1; TRBD2 matches at 13 bases. V lost 5 bases, J lost 0 bases, and 7 bases stayed unmatched. The CDR3 contains 17 residues. Germline V lookup: CDR1 SQVTM, CDR2 ANQGSEA. DNA of the CDR3: TGCAGCGTTCGGACTAGCGGGAGAGTCCGCTCCTACAATGAGCAGTTCTTC. Encoded protein: CSVRTSGRVRSYNEQFF.

CDR3 sequence (DNA): TGTGCCAGCAGCTTGCTGGCGGGTTCAGGACCCTACGAGCAGTACTTC. Protein product: CASSLLAGSGPYEQYF. The chain employs TRBV7-2 and TRBJ2-7; D is possibly TRBD2 (5 bases). Germline values: CDR1 SGHTA, CDR2 FQGNSA. V lost 3 bases, J lost 2 bases, and 17 bases lay in between. There are 16 residues in the CDR3.

The rearrangement uses TRBV29-1 and TRBJ1-2, with 9 bases lining up with TRBD1. CDR3 length equals 12 residues. Trimming took 6 bases from V and 8 from J; bases not matched to a gene: 7. Germline V CDR1 and CDR2: SQVTM, ANQGSEA. The CDR3 loop is CSVTQGALGYTF. CDR3 DNA: TGCAGCGTGACACAGGGGGCCCTAGGCTACACCTTC.

The chain recombines TRBV14 with TRBJ2-7; D remains ambiguous. Germline assignment: CDR1 SGHDN and CDR2 FVKESK. Trimming shortened V by 2 bases and J by 7 bases, and 12 bases separated the two germline ends. This CDR3 is 13 amino acids long. CDR3 nucleotide sequence: TGTGCCAGCAGCCAACAGAAATCAGGAGAGCAGTACTTC. Its protein product is CASSQQKSGEQYF.